The 6 T cell receptor beta chains presented below share a single source sample, sequenced in a study of radiation and T cells in renal cell carcinoma. Sequenced by immunoSEQ multiplex PCR; TCRdb stores in-frame clones only, minus some. The sample records about 150,000 clones, roughly 90% being singletons. Regarding time point: baseline pretreatment blood. The treatment denotes: 15 Gy SBRT to primary tumor, nephrectomy 4 weeks later. Specimen: blood, collected from a patient whose treatment included radiotherapy and nephrectomy. These receptors originate from a woman in her 70s with renal cell carcinoma.

V usage is TRBV5-1 and J usage is TRBJ2-2; TRBD1 might be the D (6 bases). The CDR3 sequence is 14 residues long. The germline CDR1 and CDR2 sequences are SGHRS and YFSETQ. Trimming cost V 0 bases and J 5 bases, with 8 bases left between them. In DNA, the CDR3 is TGCGCCAGCAGCTTGGAGCAGGGGACCGGGGAGCTGTTTTTT. It specifies CASSLEQGTGELFF.

V gene TRBV18 combines with J gene TRBJ1-2; D is ambiguous. V was cut by 3 bases and J by 4 bases, with 21 bases left in between. Germline CDR1 is KGHSH and CDR2 is LQKENI. This CDR3 region has 17 residues. CDR3 loop: CASSPKSDGRITYGYTF. In DNA, the CDR3 is TGTGCCAGCTCACCGAAATCAGACGGCAGAATTACCTATGGCTACACCTTC.

The chain recombines TRBV5-1 with TRBJ1-1; 7 positions agree with TRBD1. V trimming: 4 bases; J trimming: 0 bases; junction bases outside the gene matches: 21. This CDR3 is 20 amino acids long. Germline V gene lookup returns CDR1 SGHRS and CDR2 YFSETQ. CDR3 in DNA: TGCGCCAGCAGCCCCTTTGGACAGGACCCTTCTTATACTATGAACACTGAAGCTTTCTTT. It is translated as CASSPFGQDPSYTMNTEAFF.

This clone was counted once. The chain uses TRBV5-4 and TRBJ1-1; 7 nucleotides match TRBD1. The CDR3 extends over 14 amino acids. Germline V gives CDR1 SGHNT, CDR2 YYREEE (reference sequence). J gave up 0 bases and V 4 bases, and 3 bases lay outside the gene matches. The CDR3 DNA follows: TGTGCCAGCAGCCTACAGGGGATGAACACTGAAGCTTTCTTT. It encodes CASSLQGMNTEAFF.

V and J are TRBV27 and TRBJ1-6; weak D call: TRBD1 (5 bases). This CDR3 has 17 residues. Germline CDR1 reads MNHEY; CDR2 reads SMNVEV (reference sequence). V was pared by 2 bases and J by 0 bases, with 11 bases between. CDR3 DNA sequence: TGTGCCAGCAGTTTAGTCTTCGGGGGCTCCTATAATTCACCCCTCCACTTT. The encoded protein is CASSLVFGGSYNSPLHF.

This rearrangement joins TRBV19 to TRBJ2-2; 7 bases fit TRBD1. This CDR3 has 14 amino acids. The V gene's germline CDR1 is LNHDA and CDR2 SQIVND (reference sequence). With V trimmed by 5 bases and J by 0 bases, 0 bases remained unmatched. CDR3 nucleotides: TGTGCCAGTAGTCAGGGGGCGAACACCGGGGAGCTGTTTTTT. This codes for CASSQGANTGELFF.